The present TCR beta chain was sequenced within a study of regulatory T cells in long-lasting Graves disease. Points from the study as a whole: TRBV28, TRBJ1-2 and TRBJ2-5 emerged as the favored segments in persistent disease.

Construction of TCR beta libraries relied on iRepertoire HTBI primers and on Arm-PCR targeting CDR3 regions. TCRdb ran MiXCR on the multiplex PCR reads and lists one entry per CDR3 protein. The data contain approximately 230,000 distinct CDR3 sequences, 15% to 20% of them singletons. CDR1 is SGHTS and CDR2 is YDEGEE in the germline V gene. The CDR3 covers 15 residues. As regards this clonotype: Its antigen is as yet unknown.

Specified time point: newly diagnosed GD, antithyroid drugs for less than 3 months. From PBMCs, RNA was extracted and then used to make the TCR library. This clonotype was obtained from a female donor with Graves disease. The specimen was peripheral blood mononuclear cells (PBMCs), collected at new diagnosis, from a patient treated with antithyroid drugs. The chain is built from TRBV5-8 and TRBJ2-3, with TRBD1 matching 9 bases. TRBJ2-5 matches the DNA end more closely, so the J call is doubtful. CDR3 region: CASSWDRESAETQYF. The CDR3 DNA reads TGTGCCAGCAGCTGGGACAGGGAATCGGCAGAGACCCAGTACTTC.